What follows describes a single TCR beta chain. The target antigen is unknown. Germline V CDR1 and CDR2: SEHNR, FQNEAQ (reference sequence). CDR3 length equals 11 residues. The V end was cut by 5 bases, the J end by 10 bases, with 11 bases between. The record originates from a study of T cell repertoires in cytomegalovirus infection. Study overall: CMV infection plus the matching HLA type was flagged by public TCR beta signatures.

Overall study results and limits: What dominated the ex vivo response were HLA-C-restricted CMV-specific TCR beta clonotypes.

TCRdb ran MiXCR on the reads and lists one entry per CDR3 protein. The sample consists of about 890,000 distinct CDR3 sequences, approximately 31% of them appearing once. The sequenced sample was cultured CD8+ T cells from PBMCs, obtained from culture after CMV antigen stimulation. This clonotype was obtained from a human donor in good health (CMV status not recorded). Some clones in this sample may be carry-over from other donors' samples. This rearrangement joins TRBV7-9 to TRBJ1-1; perhaps TRBD1 as D (5 bases). CDR3 sequence: CASSGAQGAFF. CDR3 DNA: TGTGCCAGCAGCGGAGCCCAGGGAGCTTTCTTT.